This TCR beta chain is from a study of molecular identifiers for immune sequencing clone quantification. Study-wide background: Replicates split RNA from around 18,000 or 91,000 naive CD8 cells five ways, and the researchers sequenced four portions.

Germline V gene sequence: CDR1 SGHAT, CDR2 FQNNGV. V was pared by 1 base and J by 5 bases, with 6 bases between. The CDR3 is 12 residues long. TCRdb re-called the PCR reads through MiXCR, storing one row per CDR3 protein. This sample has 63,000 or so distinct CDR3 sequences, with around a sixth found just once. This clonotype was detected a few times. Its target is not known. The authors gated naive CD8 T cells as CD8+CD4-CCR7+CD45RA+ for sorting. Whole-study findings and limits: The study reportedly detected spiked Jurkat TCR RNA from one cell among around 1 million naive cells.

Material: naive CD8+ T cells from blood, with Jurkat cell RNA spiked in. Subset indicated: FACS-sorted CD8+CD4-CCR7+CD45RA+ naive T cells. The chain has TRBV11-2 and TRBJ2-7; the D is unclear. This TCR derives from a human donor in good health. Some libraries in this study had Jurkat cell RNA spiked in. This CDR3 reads CASSLVRHEQYF. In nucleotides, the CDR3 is TGTGCCAGCAGCTTAGTTCGCCACGAGCAGTACTTC.